This is a list of T cell receptor beta chains from one sample in a study of blood T cell repertoires in COVID-19. Assay: immunoSEQ multiplex PCR; the TCRdb copy retains only in-frame clones and omits some. The sample has about 180,000 clones, 83% seen once. Sequencing was performed on peripheral blood. These receptors were obtained from a human donor in a cohort sampled during active COVID-19. Both conserved end residues are part of each CDR3. A D gene is named only where the DNA matches it firmly. Some rows mark clone size as missing; the rest say once, few, many or name a class of expanded clone.

NA	TRBV19	NA	TRBJ1-5	TGTGCCAGTAGTATTTCCGGGGGAAATCAGCCCCAGCATTTT	CASSISGGNQPQHF
NA	TRBV12-3/TRBV12-4	NA	TRBJ1-1	TGTGCCAGCAGGCTAAGGAACACTGAAGCTTTCTTT	CASRLRNTEAFF
NA	TRBV7-2	NA	TRBJ1-6	TGTGCCAGCAGCTTTGAAGAGAGTCCTAATTCACCCCTCCACTTT	CASSFEESPNSPLHF
NA	TRBV5-1	TRBD2	TRBJ2-7	TGCGCCAGCAGCTGGACCGCTTTGGGGGGGACGAGTGGCGAGCAGTACTTC	CASSWTALGGTSGEQYF
NA	TRBV19	TRBD1	TRBJ1-1	TGTGCCAGTAGTATCGGGGACAGGGTATTCAAGAACACTGAAGCTTTCTTT	CASSIGDRVFKNTEAFF
NA	TRBV6-5	NA	TRBJ2-2	TGTGCCAGCAGGCCGGACAGAAGGGTTGCCGGGGAGCTGTTTTTT	CASRPDRRVAGELFF
NA	TRBV19	NA	TRBJ2-2	TGTGCCAGTAGTATAGCGGACAGTGGGACCGGGGAGCTGTTTTTT	CASSIADSGTGELFF
NA	TRBV23-1	TRBD2	TRBJ2-5	TGCGCCAGCAGTCAAGAGTCTCGAGCGGGGGTGGGTGAAGAGACCCAGTACTTC	CASSQESRAGVGEETQYF
NA	TRBV29-1	NA	TRBJ2-7	TGCAGCGTTGTTGGCCTGGGCACCTACGAGCAGTACTTC	CSVVGLGTYEQYF
NA	TRBV4-3	TRBD2	TRBJ2-2	TGCGCCAGCAGCCCGGCGGGAGGGCCCGGGGAGCTGTTTTTT	CASSPAGGPGELFF
few	TRBV6-4	NA	TRBJ1-1	TGTGCCAGCAGCGCGACACCGAACACTGAAGCTTTCTTT	CASSATPNTEAFF
NA	TRBV6-5	NA	TRBJ1-1	TGTGCCAGCAGCTCGAACGGGGGGGGAGCTTTCTTT	CASSSNGGGAFF
NA	TRBV27	NA	TRBJ2-5	TGTGCCAGCAGTTTTGGGGGCGGAGGCGGAGAGACCCAGTACTTC	CASSFGGGGGETQYF
NA	TRBV9	NA	TRBJ1-2	TGTGCCAGCAGCGTTGGACTCAACCAGGGCTACACCTTC	CASSVGLNQGYTF
once	TRBV6-2/TRBV6-3	TRBD1	TRBJ1-2	TGTGCCAGCAGTTTCCAAACACAGGGGGACTATGGCTACACCTTC	CASSFQTQGDYGYTF
NA	TRBV29-1	TRBD1	TRBJ2-7	TGCAGCCCTGAGGACAGGGGGTACGAGCAGTACTTC	CSPEDRGYEQYF
NA	TRBV5-6	TRBD1	TRBJ2-7	TGTGCCAGCAGCCCGGTCTACACAGGGGGCTCCTACGAGCAGTACTTC	CASSPVYTGGSYEQYF
NA	TRBV18	NA	TRBJ2-7	TGTGCCAGCTCACCACCCGGCAACTACCTCTACGAGCAGTACTTC	CASSPPGNYLYEQYF
NA	TRBV14	NA	TRBJ2-7	TGTGCCAGCAGCCTTGGACTTGGATACGAGCAGTACTTC	CASSLGLGYEQYF
NA	TRBV27	TRBD1	TRBJ1-2	TGTGCCAGCAGTTCCCGACAGGGGGGAGTCTATGGCTACACCTTC	CASSSRQGGVYGYTF
NA	TRBV5-1	TRBD2	TRBJ2-7	TGCGCCAGCAGCTTGGAAAGCGGGGGCTACGAGCAGTACTTC	CASSLESGGYEQYF
NA	TRBV5-1	TRBD2	TRBJ2-1	TGCGCCAGCAGCAGGGGACTAGCGGGCTACAATGAGCAGTTCTTC	CASSRGLAGYNEQFF
NA	TRBV24-1	TRBD1	TRBJ2-7	TGTGCCACCAGTGACTCCGGGACAGGGGAACACGAGCAGTACTTC	CATSDSGTGEHEQYF
NA	TRBV27	NA	TRBJ1-1	TGTGCCAGCGGGGGAGGGATGGTCAACACTGAAGCTTTCTTT	CASGGGMVNTEAFF
NA	TRBV9	TRBD2	TRBJ2-7	TGTGCCAGCAGCGTAGCGGCTAGCGGGATCTACGAGCAGTACTTC	CASSVAASGIYEQYF
few	TRBV7-9	NA	TRBJ2-7	TGTGCCAGCAGCGCGGACTACGAGCAGTACTTC	CASSADYEQYF
once	TRBV19	TRBD1	TRBJ1-4	TGTGCCAGTAGTCCAGACCCCGGGACAGGGCGAGAAAAACTGTTTTTT	CASSPDPGTGREKLFF